A single sample gave rise to the 30 T cell receptor beta chains below, sequenced in a study of T cell changes during pregnancy in multiple sclerosis. Method: immunoSEQ multiplex PCR; TCRdb's copy keeps in-frame clones and lacks some. The sample carries about 61,000 clones, around 90% recorded once. Here the sequenced sample was peripheral blood, taken in the first trimester of pregnancy. The receptors stem from a female donor in good health, enrolled as a control in a pregnancy study.

V and J are TRBV6-5 and TRBJ1-1; perhaps TRBD1 as D (5 bases). The V gene lost 6 bases and the J gene lost 0 bases, with 14 bases spanning the gap. CDR1 and CDR2 from the germline V gene are MNHEY and SVGAGI. The CDR3 has 15 amino acids. The CDR3 spells CASSRDRRMNTEAFF. The CDR3 region has the DNA TGTGCCAGCAGCAGAGACAGACGGATGAACACTGAAGCTTTCTTT.

Of note for this clone: At one end, the junction sequence differs from germline, possibly due to a read error. The rearrangement joins TRBV9 to TRBJ1-5; D ambiguous. The CDR3 covers 14 residues. Germline CDR1 SGDLS, CDR2 YYNGEE. CDR3 sequence (DNA): TGTGCCAGTAGCGAGCGGGATTCCAATCAGCCCCAGCATTTT. Amino acid sequence: CASSERDSNQPQHF. The whole variable domain, remainder taken from reference TRBV9 and TRBJ1-5, is DSGVTQTPKHLITATGQRVTLRCSPRSGDLSVYWYQQSLDQGLQFLIQYYNGEERAKGNILERFSAQQFPDLHSELNLSSLELGDSALYFCASSERDSNQPQHFGDGTRLSIL.

This clone was detected only once. V is TRBV27 and J is TRBJ1-2; D ambiguous. V lost 4 bases and J lost 2, with 8 bases in between. In germline, CDR1 is MNHEY, CDR2 SMNVEV (reference sequence). This CDR3 comprises 13 residues. This CDR3 reads CASSYAKNYGYTF. The CDR3, as DNA: TGTGCCAGCAGTTATGCGAAAAACTATGGCTACACCTTC.

This clone is medium-sized in the sample. The genes are TRBV2 and TRBJ1-5; no definite D call. The V end was cut by 2 bases, the J end by 0 bases, with 11 bases between. This CDR3 comprises 16 residues. Germline V lookup: CDR1 SNHLY, CDR2 FYNNEI. CDR3: CASSEPPGNSNQPQHF. As DNA, the CDR3 is TGTGCCAGCAGTGAACCCCCCGGTAATAGCAATCAGCCCCAGCATTTT.

CDR3 region: CASSGLGGPYEQYF. The CDR3 bases are TGTGCCAGCTCGGGTCTTGGCGGCCCCTACGAGCAGTACTTC. V gene TRBV14 combines with J gene TRBJ2-7, with D unclear. CDR3 length equals 14 residues. Germline V gene sequence: CDR1 SGHDN, CDR2 FVKESK. The V end was cut by 8 bases, the J end by 2 bases, with 16 bases between.

This chain uses TRBV27 with TRBJ1-3, with D uncertain. This CDR3 spans 13 amino acids. V was pared by 0 bases and J by 5 bases, with 5 bases between. CDR1 is MNHEY, CDR2 SMNVEV, per germline (reference sequence). The CDR3 here is CASSLSPRNTIYF. CDR3 in DNA: TGTGCCAGCAGTTTATCCCCTAGAAACACCATATATTTT.

This chain connects TRBV10-3 to TRBJ1-2; D uncertain. Germline lookup yields CDR1 ENHRY and CDR2 SYGVKD. Trimming shortened V by 0 bases and J by 8 bases, and 16 bases separated the two germline ends. The CDR3 totals 15 residues. The CDR3 reads CAISESNSRGDGYTF. CDR3 in DNA: TGTGCCATCAGTGAGTCCAACAGCCGGGGAGACGGCTACACCTTC.

A note on this clone: Other DNA sequences of this sample code for an identical CDR3. The chain links TRBV20-1 to TRBJ1-2; D gene unclear. CDR1 and CDR2 from the germline V gene are DFQATT and SNEGSKA (reference sequence). The CDR3 is 11 residues long. V was clipped by 2 bases and J by 3 bases, with 4 bases between them. In DNA form, the CDR3 reads TGCAGTGCTAGACAGGACTATGGCTACACCTTC. Translating it yields CSARQDYGYTF.

V is TRBV15 and J is TRBJ1-4; 8 positions match TRBD1. The germline V gene encodes CDR1 LNHNV and CDR2 YYDKDF (reference sequence). V lost 5 bases to trimming and J lost 8 bases; unmatched junction nucleotides: 10. The CDR3 is 15 residues long. CDR3 in amino acids: CATSDRQGLGEKLFF. The CDR3 bases are TGTGCCACCAGCGACAGACAGGGGTTGGGAGAAAAACTGTTTTTT. The entire variable domain, with the rest obtained from reference TRBV15 and TRBJ1-4, is as follows: DAMVIQNPRYQVTQFGKPVTLSCSQTLNHNVMYWYQQKSSQAPKLLFHYYDKDFNNEADTPDNFQSRRPNTSFCFLDIRSPGLGDTAMYLCATSDRQGLGEKLFFGSGTQLSVL.

The chain links TRBV7-9 to TRBJ1-5, with D unresolved. Per germline, CDR1 SEHNR and CDR2 FQNEAQ (reference sequence). The CDR3 contains 14 residues. Deletions cut 0 bases from V and 4 bases from J, with 7 bases between. CDR3 in DNA: TGTGCCAGCAGCTTAGCGAACGGGAATCAGCCCCAGCATTTT. Translation gives CASSLANGNQPQHF.

Here the CDR3 DNA reads TGTGCCAGCAGAAGGGGACTAGCGGGAACGTACGAGCAGTACTTC. This gives the protein CASRRGLAGTYEQYF. V usage is TRBV28 and J usage is TRBJ2-7; 13 bases fit TRBD2. This CDR3 has 15 amino acids. Trimming at V came to 6 bases and at J to 4 bases, leaving 6 bases not matched to a gene. CDR1 and CDR2 (germline): MDHEN, SYDVKM.

J is TRBJ2-5 and V is TRBV10-3, with a possible D match to TRBD2 (7 bases). V shed 3 bases and J shed 4 bases, with 15 bases lying between them. Germline CDR1 ENHRY, CDR2 SYGVKD. This CDR3 contains 15 residues. The CDR3 nucleotides are TGTGCCATCAGTGACCGAGGGGGGGCCGGAGAGACCCAGTACTTC. Amino acids: CAISDRGGAGETQYF.

The V call is TRBV28, the J call TRBJ1-1; no clear D. The CDR3 loop spans 12 amino acids. CDR1 is MDHEN, CDR2 SYDVKM, per germline. V was trimmed by 5 bases and J by 0 bases, leaving 4 bases between them. The CDR3 loop is CASSQVNTEAFF. DNA of the CDR3: TGTGCCAGCAGTCAGGTGAACACTGAAGCTTTCTTT.

The chain is built from TRBV11-2 and TRBJ2-7, with D possibly being TRBD2 (8 bases). Trimming removed 4 bases at V and 2 bases at J, with 24 bases between. This CDR3 comprises 18 residues. The germline V gene has CDR1 SGHAT and CDR2 FQNNGV. The chain's CDR3 is CASSSQGVGREDPYEQYF. For the CDR3, the DNA is TGTGCCAGCAGCTCTCAGGGGGTAGGGCGGGAGGACCCCTACGAGCAGTACTTC.

This chain connects TRBV10-3 to TRBJ2-7, with unresolved D. The CDR3 has 11 residues. In germline, CDR1 is ENHRY, CDR2 SYGVKD. Trimming removed 10 bases from V and 6 bases from J, with 13 bases in between. The CDR3 spells CATSRPGEQYF. CDR3 bases: TGTGCCACCTCGAGGCCGGGCGAGCAGTACTTC.

This chain joins TRBV18 and TRBJ2-7, with 13 bases identical to TRBD2. The CDR3 covers 16 residues. Germline loops: CDR1 KGHSH, CDR2 LQKENI. Trimming cost V 6 bases and J 2 bases; bases outside gene matches: 7. The CDR3 here is CASSPGLAGVTYEQYF. The DNA for the CDR3 is TGTGCCAGCTCGCCCGGACTAGCGGGAGTTACCTACGAGCAGTACTTC.

V and J are TRBV11-1 and TRBJ1-1; 8 nucleotides match TRBD1. The CDR3 loop spans 19 amino acids. Trimming at V came to 3 bases and at J to 1 base, leaving 16 bases not matched to a gene. The germline V gene has CDR1 SGHAT and CDR2 FQDESV (reference sequence). CDR3 DNA sequence: TGTGCCAGCAGCTTTTATCCCTTACCAGGGGGCATGAGGAACACTGAAGCTTTCTTT. This encodes CASSFYPLPGGMRNTEAFF.

This chain uses TRBV5-1 with TRBJ2-3; TRBD2 matches 7 bases. The CDR3 runs to 16 residues. Germline values: CDR1 SGHRS, CDR2 YFSETQ. Trimming cost V 4 bases and J 8 bases; bases outside gene matches: 16. Here the CDR3 reads CASSMELGQRGATQYF. In nucleotides, the CDR3 is TGCGCCAGCAGCATGGAACTTGGGCAGCGGGGAGCTACGCAGTATTTT.

V is TRBV28 and J is TRBJ1-2; a possible D gene is TRBD1 (6 bases). Trimming shortened V by 5 bases and J by 5 bases, and 9 bases separated the two germline ends. Per germline, CDR1 MDHEN and CDR2 SYDVKM. This CDR3 is 12 amino acids long. The chain's CDR3 is CASSPQGYGYTF. The CDR3 nucleotides are TGTGCCAGCAGTCCCCAGGGGTATGGCTACACCTTC.

J is TRBJ2-7 and V is TRBV2; 10 nucleotides agree with TRBD2. Germline V gene sequence: CDR1 SNHLY, CDR2 FYNNEI. V lost 3 bases and J lost 4; bases outside the gene matches: 9. The CDR3 length is 16 residues. Written as DNA, the CDR3 is TGTGCCAGCAGTGATGGGCTAGCGGGAGAGATATACGAGCAGTACTTC. As protein: CASSDGLAGEIYEQYF. Supplemented by reference TRBV2 and TRBJ2-7, the full variable domain reads EPEVTQTPSHQVTQMGQEVILRCVPISNHLYFYWYRQILGQKVEFLVSFYNNEISEKSEIFDDQFSVERPDGSNFTLKIRSTKLEDSAMYFCASSDGLAGEIYEQYFGPGTRLTVT.

V usage is TRBV28 and J usage is TRBJ1-5, with D possibly being TRBD1 (5 bases). Trimming pared 4 bases from V and 0 bases from J, leaving 19 bases between. Germline V lookup: CDR1 MDHEN, CDR2 SYDVKM. The CDR3 is 18 amino acids. Written as DNA, the CDR3 is TGTGCCAGCAGTTCCCGCACAGGTTCTGCATATAGCAATCAGCCCCAGCATTTT. The encoded protein is CASSSRTGSAYSNQPQHF.

This clone was detected only a few times. The chain recombines TRBV2 with TRBJ2-5; TRBD2 matches 14 bases. Looked up from germline, CDR1 is SNHLY and CDR2 is FYNNEI. This CDR3 contains 15 residues. Losses at the gene ends were 6 bases for V and 5 bases for J; bases not matched to a gene: 5. In DNA form, the CDR3 reads TGTGCCAGCAGGGGGACTAGCGGGAGCGGGGAGACCCAGTACTTC. This translates into CASRGTSGSGETQYF.

The chain combines TRBV27 with TRBJ1-1; a possible D gene is TRBD1 (5 bases). CDR1 MNHEY and CDR2 SMNVEV come from the germline V gene (reference sequence). The CDR3 runs to 14 residues. V dropped 7 bases and J dropped 2 bases, with 14 bases sitting between them. The CDR3 DNA follows: TGTGCCAGCAAGGCCAGCAGGGCAAACACTGAAGCTTTCTTT. Translated: CASKASRANTEAFF.

The chain links TRBV5-1 to TRBJ1-2, with a tentative D call TRBD1 (5 bases). The CDR3 totals 18 residues. From germline, CDR1 is SGHRS and CDR2 YFSETQ. V was shortened by 4 bases and J by 0 bases, with 22 bases between the two germline ends. The CDR3 region has the DNA TGCGCCAGCAGCCTAACTCCGGGACTGCCCGAGTCTAACTATGGCTACACCTTC. This sequence encodes CASSLTPGLPESNYGYTF.

This chain links TRBV10-2 with TRBJ1-1; TRBD1 aligns across 7 bases. The CDR3 is 13 amino acids. The V segment lost 8 bases and the J segment 4 bases; nucleotides outside the gene matches: 7. The V gene's germline CDR1 is WSHSY and CDR2 SAAADI. In DNA form, the CDR3 reads TGCGCCAGCGGCAAGGGGGCGGTCACTGAAGCTTTCTTT. It encodes CASGKGAVTEAFF.

This rearrangement joins TRBV7-9 to TRBJ2-7; 7 bases line up with TRBD2. The CDR3 spans 16 residues. CDR1 SEHNR and CDR2 FQNEAQ come from the germline V gene (reference sequence). The J segment lost 0 bases and the V segment lost 5 bases, leaving 10 bases of the junction unmatched. The CDR3 sequence is CASSLGAGVLSYEQYF. CDR3 bases: TGTGCCAGCAGCCTAGGCGCGGGGGTCCTCTCCTACGAGCAGTACTTC.

The rearrangement joins TRBV7-9 to TRBJ1-1; 9 bases fit TRBD1. The CDR3 contains 15 residues. V was clipped by 5 bases and J by 1 base; unmatched bases: 5. Germline V gives CDR1 SEHNR, CDR2 FQNEAQ (reference sequence). CDR3 sequence (DNA): TGTGCCAGCAGCGCAACGGGACAGGGGAACACTGAAGCTTTCTTT. Protein: CASSATGQGNTEAFF.

The V call is TRBV13, the J call TRBJ2-3, with a weak D call TRBD2 (6 bases). Germline assignment: CDR1 PRHDT and CDR2 FYEKMQ (reference sequence). Trimming pared 5 bases from V and 10 bases from J, leaving 10 bases between. The CDR3 consists of 11 residues. The CDR3: CASSRGTAQYF. CDR3 nucleotides: TGTGCCAGCAGCCGCGGGACCGCGCAGTATTTT.

The chain is built from TRBV7-2 and TRBJ1-2; D uncertain. The CDR3 consists of 14 residues. In germline, CDR1 is SGHTA, CDR2 FQGNSA. Trimming removed 1 base at V and 4 bases at J, with 10 bases between. CDR3 sequence: CASSLDGGGYGYTF. The CDR3 bases are TGTGCCAGCAGCTTAGACGGCGGTGGCTATGGCTACACCTTC.

In nucleotides, the CDR3 is TGTGCCAGCAGTGAGGGTATTGCAGGGACTTGGGGCGAAAAACTGTTTTTT. Amino acid sequence: CASSEGIAGTWGEKLFF. This rearrangement joins TRBV6-1 to TRBJ1-4; perhaps TRBD1 as D (5 bases). CDR1 MNHNS and CDR2 SASEGT come from the germline V gene. Trimming left V 3 bases short and J 8 bases short, with 22 bases between. The CDR3 is 17 residues long.